The next 18 T cell receptor beta chains were all read from a single sample in a study of PD-L1 blockade in urothelial cancer. Here immunoSEQ multiplex PCR was the method, and the copy in TCRdb shows in-frame clones only, minus some. The sample carries some 47,000 clones, more than 75% recorded once. Source: PBMCs, taken around atezolizumab (anti-PD-L1) treatment. The source of these receptors is a man between 65 and 80 years old with urothelial cancer.

CDR3 DNA sequence: TGTGCCAGCAGCTTTTCGACGATAGCGGGCTACGAGCAGTACTTC. It specifies CASSFSTIAGYEQYF. This chain joins TRBV11-1 and TRBJ2-7; 7 positions agree with TRBD2. Trimming at V came to 3 bases and at J to 3 bases, leaving 8 bases not matched to a gene. The CDR3 is 15 residues long. The germline CDR1 and CDR2 sequences are SGHAT and FQDESV (reference sequence).

This clone has more than one count but fewer than ten. The chain joins TRBV20-1 to TRBJ1-1; no definite D call. Germline CDR1 reads DFQATT; CDR2 reads SNEGSKA (reference sequence). V lost 8 bases, J lost 1 base, and 8 bases lay in between. The CDR3 runs 11 residues. The CDR3, as DNA: TGCAGTACCGGTCAGAACACTGAAGCTTTCTTT. This encodes CSTGQNTEAFF.

This clone occurred a few times. The DNA of the CDR3 is TGTGCCAGCAGCGTACTGCCAGGTTTAACCTACGAGCAGTACTTC. As protein: CASSVLPGLTYEQYF. The genes are TRBV9 and TRBJ2-7; D unclear. In germline, CDR1 is SGDLS, CDR2 YYNGEE. The CDR3 extends over 15 amino acids. Trimming pared 1 base from V and 2 bases from J, leaving 13 bases between.

This chain connects TRBV2 to TRBJ2-7, with TRBD1 matching over 7 bases. After removal of 7 bases from V and 3 bases from J, the junction contained 3 bases not matched to a gene. This CDR3 spans 12 amino acids. CDR1 and CDR2 from the germline V gene are SNHLY and FYNNEI. The CDR3: CASTRTGYEQYF. CDR3 sequence (DNA): TGTGCCAGCACTAGGACAGGCTACGAGCAGTACTTC.

The chain combines TRBV2 with TRBJ1-2, with TRBD1 as a possible D gene (6 bases). V lost 6 bases and J lost 0, with 14 bases in between. The germline gives CDR1 SNHLY, CDR2 FYNNEI. CDR3 length: 15 amino acids. CDR3: CASRVQGGSNYGYTF. The CDR3, as DNA: TGTGCCAGCAGGGTACAGGGAGGGTCTAACTATGGCTACACCTTC.

This clone was detected only once. The rearrangement uses TRBV2 and TRBJ2-3; 7 bases match TRBD2. The trim removed 3 bases at V and 14 bases at J, leaving 11 bases unmatched. CDR1 is SNHLY, CDR2 FYNNEI, per germline. The CDR3 length is 13 residues. CDR3 region: CASSEANGGTLYF. In nucleotides, the CDR3 is TGTGCCAGCAGTGAGGCCAACGGGGGGACCCTGTATTTT.

This clone came up once. V usage is TRBV19 and J usage is TRBJ2-1; D is possibly TRBD2 (6 bases). V was trimmed by 10 bases and J by 15 bases, leaving 19 bases between them. The CDR3 extends over 11 amino acids. Germline CDR1 LNHDA, CDR2 SQIVND (reference sequence). The CDR3 DNA follows: TGTGCCACATCGCAGGGCGGGACCCGGTTCTTC. Translated: CATSQGGTRFF.

The gene calls are TRBV19 and TRBJ2-6; 9 bases agree with TRBD1. CDR3 length: 17 residues. Germline V lookup: CDR1 LNHDA, CDR2 SQIVND (reference sequence). Losses at the gene ends were 3 bases for V and 1 base for J; bases not matched to a gene: 4. CDR3 bases: TGTGCCAGTAGTATTTGGACAGGGGCGTCTGGGGCCAACGTCCTGACTTTC. It encodes CASSIWTGASGANVLTF.

The V gene is TRBV28, the J gene TRBJ2-7; TRBD1 matches 7 bases. This CDR3 has 15 residues. V trimming: 6 bases; J trimming: 3 bases; junction bases outside the gene matches: 11. The germline gives CDR1 MDHEN, CDR2 SYDVKM. For the CDR3, the DNA is TGTGCCAGCAGGGCAGACAGGGTCTCTTTCTACGAGCAGTACTTC. Amino acids: CASRADRVSFYEQYF.

This clone appeared a few times. This rearrangement joins TRBV28 to TRBJ1-5; D is unresolved. CDR1 MDHEN and CDR2 SYDVKM come from the germline V gene. V was trimmed by 5 bases and J by 7 bases, leaving 18 bases between them. There are 15 residues in the CDR3. The CDR3 is CASSAPRGFHQPQHF. CDR3 bases: TGTGCCAGCAGTGCCCCCCGAGGGTTCCACCAGCCCCAGCATTTT.

This clone appeared once. This rearrangement joins TRBV10-3 to TRBJ1-2; no reliable D call. V lost 0 bases and J lost 8, with 13 bases in between. Germline lookup yields CDR1 ENHRY and CDR2 SYGVKD. The CDR3 has 14 residues. DNA for the CDR3: TGTGCCATCAGTGAGTCGAGGGAGCTAGGAGGCTACACCTTC. Translation: CAISESRELGGYTF.

As DNA, the CDR3 is TGTGCCAGCAGCCCCGACGGGGATACGCAGTATTTT. It codes for CASSPDGDTQYF. The rearrangement joins TRBV11-3 to TRBJ2-3; D uncertain. The CDR3 has 12 amino acids. Germline V CDR1 and CDR2: SGHNT, YENEEA. V was pared by 5 bases and J by 6 bases, with 9 bases between.

V gene TRBV5-4 combines with J gene TRBJ2-7, with TRBD2 as a possible D gene (6 bases). Germline CDR1 is SGHNT and CDR2 is YYREEE (reference sequence). The CDR3 has 13 residues. V lost 4 bases to trimming and J lost 7 bases, with 15 bases between them. In nucleotides, the CDR3 is TGTGCCAGCAGCCATAACAGCCGGGAGGAGCAGTACTTC. Translated, it gives CASSHNSREEQYF.

The chain links TRBV28 to TRBJ2-6; D not resolved. Germline V lookup: CDR1 MDHEN, CDR2 SYDVKM. The CDR3 contains 16 residues. V was trimmed by 5 bases and J by 0 bases, leaving 11 bases between them. In DNA form, the CDR3 reads TGTGCCAGCAGTGGGCACCTGAGCTCTGGGGCCAACGTCCTGACTTTC. Encoded protein: CASSGHLSSGANVLTF. Full variable domain (remainder filled in from reference TRBV28 and TRBJ2-6): DVKVTQSSRYLVKRTGEKVFLECVQDMDHENMFWYRQDPGLGLRLIYFSYDVKMKEKGDIPEGYSVSREKKERFSLILESASTNQTSMYLCASSGHLSSGANVLTFGAGSRLTVL.

V is TRBV7-6 and J is TRBJ2-3; TRBD2 matches 8 bases. The V gene end was trimmed by 7 bases and the J gene end by 6 bases; junction bases not matched to a gene: 9. The germline V gene encodes CDR1 SGHVS and CDR2 FNYEAQ. The length of the CDR3 is 14 residues. The CDR3 protein is CASKQSTSADTQYF. The CDR3, as DNA: TGTGCCAGCAAACAGTCGACTAGCGCGGATACGCAGTATTTT.

This clone was observed a few times. The V and J genes are TRBV27 and TRBJ2-7, with unresolved D. Looked up from germline, CDR1 is MNHEY and CDR2 is SMNVEV (reference sequence). This CDR3 has 13 residues. Trimming left V 2 bases short and J 7 bases short, with 12 bases between. The CDR3 loop reads CASSLSFLGEQYF. CDR3 nucleotides: TGTGCCAGCAGTTTAAGCTTCCTCGGGGAGCAGTACTTC.

This clone was recorded a few times. The chain is built from TRBV6-6 and TRBJ2-7, with 13 bases lining up with TRBD2. Germline V gene lookup returns CDR1 MNHNY and CDR2 SVGAGI (reference sequence). The length of the CDR3 is 14 residues. The junction had 3 bases not matched to a gene; V was cut back by 5 bases and J by 5 bases. The CDR3 nucleotides read TGTGCCAGCAGTGCCGGGACTAGCGGGAACGAGCAGTACTTC. The encoded protein is CASSAGTSGNEQYF.

This clone was seen more than once but under ten times. The V call is TRBV5-6, the J call TRBJ1-2; 7 bases fit TRBD1. V trimming: 2 bases; J trimming: 2 bases; junction bases outside the gene matches: 6. The germline V gene encodes CDR1 SGHDT and CDR2 YYEEEE. The CDR3 extends over 15 amino acids. CDR3 loop: CASSLTGVGNYGYTF. Here the CDR3 DNA reads TGTGCCAGCAGCTTAACAGGGGTTGGGAACTATGGCTACACCTTC.